This record concerns one T cell receptor beta chain sequence. The data derive from a study of T cell responses to AZD1222 COVID-19 vaccine. Germline V lookup: CDR1 SGHRS, CDR2 YFSETQ. The ends were cut back, 3 bases at V and 4 bases at J, with 12 bases in the middle. CDR3 length: 14 amino acids. Profiling relied on immunoSEQ multiplex PCR, and the TCRdb table lists in-frame clones only, not all of them. Here the sample spans more than 95,000 clones, approximately 89% being singletons. The specimen was peripheral blood, collected 28 days after the second AZD1222 dose. The sequence was obtained from an adult who received the AZD1222 COVID-19 vaccine. The chain is built from TRBV5-1 and TRBJ2-3; tentative D call: TRBD2 (5 bases). In DNA form, the CDR3 reads TGCGCCAGCAGCTCAGTAGCTAGCCCAGATACGCAGTATTTT. Translated, it gives CASSSVASPDTQYF.